The entry below gives a single T cell receptor (beta chain) sequence along with its context. Every patient had mismatch repair deficiency by PCR or immunohistochemistry. Three pembrolizumab responders had their TCRs sequenced. Germline V gene data show CDR1 as GTSNPN and CDR2 as SVGIG (reference sequence). The CDR3 runs 15 residues. The V gene end was trimmed by 3 bases and the J gene end by 0 bases; junction bases not matched to a gene: 6. The sample originates from a study of PD-1 blockade in mismatch repair-deficient tumors. Study in general: Enrolled about 2013-2017, patients had progressing, pretreated mismatch repair-deficient cancers of about a dozen types.

Data came from immunoSEQ multiplex PCR; TCRdb stores just in-frame clones and leaves some out. The repertoire holds 25,000 to 30,000 clones, with roughly 80% as singletons. This specimen consisted of PBMCs, obtained before pembrolizumab treatment. This sequence was found in an adult with mismatch repair-deficient cancer. The chain carries TRBV30 and TRBJ2-7, with 9 nucleotides matching TRBD1. CDR3 amino acids: CAWSRQGVSSYEQYF. The DNA of the CDR3 is TGTGCCTGGAGCAGACAGGGGGTTTCCTCCTACGAGCAGTACTTC.